This TCR beta chain was recorded in a study of shared clonotypes between healthy human individuals. Deletions cut 2 bases from V and 0 bases from J, with 3 bases between. The length of the CDR3 is 12 residues. Germline loops: CDR1 SQVTM, CDR2 ANQGSEA. Measured with immunoSEQ multiplex PCR; TCRdb has only the in-frame clones, and not every one. The profile shows 2,500,000 or so clones, roughly 92% of them singletons. The rearrangement joins TRBV29-1 to TRBJ2-3, with D unresolved. Input material: naive CD4+ T cells sorted from blood. As for subset: CD45RA+ positively selected. The receptor was derived from a man younger than 30 in good health. CDR3 amino acids: CSVEQSTDTQYF. In DNA form, the CDR3 reads TGCAGCGTTGAACAGAGCACAGATACGCAGTATTTT.